This T cell receptor (beta chain) is from a study of OX40 agonist ivuxolimab in advanced cancers. The study's findings and limits: Within 6 weeks, CD4+ and CD8+ blood T cells expanded clonally at 0.1 to 3.0 mg/kg. Mean expanded clone counts were higher in CD8+ than CD4+ T cells.

Concerning this clone: As yet, its antigen is unknown.

Using immunoSEQ multiplex PCR, the repertoire was profiled, and TCRdb retains in-frame clones only, with some absent. The sample shows roughly 58,000 clones, roughly 89% of them seen only once. CDR1 is SGHTA, CDR2 FQGNSA, per germline. The ends lost 4 bases at V and 5 bases at J; junction bases unmatched: 5. The CDR3 sequence is 14 residues long. The V call is TRBV7-2, the J call TRBJ2-5, with TRBD1 matching 9 bases. The sequencing used CD4+ or CD8+ T cells sorted from blood, collected in a trial of the OX40 agonist ivuxolimab. The receptor's source is an adult with an advanced solid tumor such as melanoma, head and neck, liver or kidney cancer. CDR3 protein: CASSSGQGRETQYF. CDR3 nucleotide sequence: TGTGCCAGCAGCTCAGGACAGGGGCGGGAGACCCAGTACTTC.